The TCR beta chain under discussion was sequenced for a study of primary melanoma T cells and metastatic recurrence (dated by TCRdb to about 2020). Turning to the overall study: The cohort was made up of about 200 primary melanomas of stage T2 to T4, with thickness greater than 1 mm. Histopathological grading of tumor-infiltrating lymphocytes was compared with the T-cell fraction derived from sequencing. The study tested whether T-cell fraction and T-cell repertoire clonality in primary melanoma tumors predicted patient outcome. Progression-free survival was the clinical outcome compared against the T-cell fraction measured by TCR beta sequencing. Points the paper makes about the study in general: A T-cell fraction above 20% appeared protective regardless of ulceration status, mitotic rate or nodal disease. The tumor T-cell fraction reportedly predicted progression-free survival independently of thickness, ulceration, mitotic rate and age. Reportedly, adding T-cell fraction to tumor thickness improved progression-free survival prediction more than adding any other histopathological variable did. The authors framed an effective T-cell-mediated antitumor response in primary melanoma only as a suggestion, not a demonstrated mechanism.

CDR1 MNHGY and CDR2 SAAAGT are derived from the germline V gene. The CDR3, cysteine through phenylalanine, is 12 amino acids long. Left in the record is the CDR3 DNA by itself, 36 bases read in frame from the first base. V lost 6 bases and J lost 5 bases; the stretch between them is 11 bases long. About this clone itself: Its antigen target is currently unknown. No quality values exist for individual bases; no much larger clone is one base distant.

The library was built by means of the immunoSEQ multiplex PCR assay. High-throughput sequencing of the T-cell receptor beta chain was performed on primary melanoma tumor tissue. The authors processed their data as follows. The repertoire analyses covered TCRB CDR3 sharing between samples and the distribution of insertions and deletions. The predictive value of the T-cell fraction was ranked against histopathological variables by a gradient-boosted model. This is the immuneACCESS table as TCRdb keeps it, with only in-frame sequences that have V and J called. A part of the clones is gone; compared with another copy, unresolved V genes explain less than half, and the rest is unexplained. V and J calls and clone size are copied from that table; D and trimming were computed from the DNA. This sample holds over a thousand clones; just over 75% were observed only once. Approximately 24% of the sample is held by the ten biggest clonotypes.

The patients had surgically resected primary melanoma that was considered potentially curable but at risk of metastatic recurrence. This TCR was sampled from a human donor with melanoma. The chain is assembled from TRBV6-8 and TRBJ2-7; D gene: possibly TRBD1, on 6 matching bases. Specimen: melanoma tumor tissue. The bases read TGTGCCAGCAGGGATGACAGGCACGAGCAGTACTTC. This gives the protein CASRDDRHEQYF.